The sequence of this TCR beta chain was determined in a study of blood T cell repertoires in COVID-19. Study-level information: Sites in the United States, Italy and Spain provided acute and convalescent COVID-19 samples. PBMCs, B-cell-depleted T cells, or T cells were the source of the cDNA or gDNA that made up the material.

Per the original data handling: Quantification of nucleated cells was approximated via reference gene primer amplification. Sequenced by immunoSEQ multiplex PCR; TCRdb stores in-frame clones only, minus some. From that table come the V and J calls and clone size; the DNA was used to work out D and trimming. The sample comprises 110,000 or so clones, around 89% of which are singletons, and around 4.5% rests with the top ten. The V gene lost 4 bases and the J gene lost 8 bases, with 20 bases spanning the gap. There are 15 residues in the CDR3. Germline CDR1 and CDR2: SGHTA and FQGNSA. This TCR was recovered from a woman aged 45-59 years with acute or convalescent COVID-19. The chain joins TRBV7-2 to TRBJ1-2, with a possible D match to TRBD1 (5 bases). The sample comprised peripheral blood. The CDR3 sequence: CASSSRELTSWGYTF. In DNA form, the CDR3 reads TGTGCCAGCAGCTCCAGGGAACTAACTTCTTGGGGCTACACCTTC.